The 24 T cell receptor beta chains given below trace back to one sample, sequenced in a study of post-analysis software for immune sequencing data. General study results and limits: Five TRBV segments, TRBV5-6, TRBV5-1 and TRBV20-1 among them, were found more frequent in patients than controls.

These TCRs are of unknown antigen specificity. Unique molecular identifiers had been added to the TCR beta cDNA libraries. One entry per CDR3 protein results from TCRdb running MiXCR on the PCR reads. Among a few hundred thousand distinct CDR3 sequences, roughly 40% were seen once, and the ten largest hold around 8%. Sequencing was done on a sample of blood. The receptors were sampled from a girl aged 2 to 10 with multiple sclerosis.

The chain recombines TRBV21-1 with TRBJ1-5; TRBD1 reflects the table's D call only, with no check against the DNA. TRBV21-1 constitutes a pseudogene. The CDR3 covers 12 residues. The CDR3 loop is CASSNRGQPQHF. CDR3 in DNA: TGTGCCAGCAGCAACAGGGGTCAGCCCCAGCATTTT.

This clonotype was picked up a small number of times. The genes are TRBV12-3 or TRBV12-4 and TRBJ2-1, with 13 bases that match TRBD2. J gave up 3 bases and V 7 bases, and 12 bases lay outside the gene matches. This CDR3 contains 18 residues. CDR3 protein: CASTTLLAGGRNYNEQFF. The CDR3 DNA reads as TGTGCCAGCACCACATTACTAGCGGGAGGGCGTAACTACAATGAGCAGTTCTTC.

There are a few counts of this clonotype. The gene calls are TRBV6-6 and TRBJ1-6; weak D call: TRBD1 (6 bases). In germline, CDR1 is MNHNY, CDR2 SVGAGI (reference sequence). V was trimmed by 6 bases and J by 5 bases, leaving 11 bases between them. This CDR3 region has 14 residues. CDR3 sequence (DNA): TGTGCCAGCAGCTGGACAGCCGATAATTCACCCCTCCACTTT. This gives the protein CASSWTADNSPLHF.

The CDR3 sequence: CASSPTGVVDEQYF. The CDR3 DNA reads TGTGCCAGCAGCCCGACAGGGGTCGTGGACGAGCAGTACTTC. V gene TRBV7-2 combines with J gene TRBJ2-5, with 8 bases matching TRBD1. The end of the DNA aligns better with TRBJ2-7, so the J call may be wrong. There are 14 residues in the CDR3. Germline lookup yields CDR1 SGHTA and CDR2 FQGNSA.

This clonotype was counted between two and nine times. The chain uses TRBV7-7 and TRBJ2-1; 7 nucleotides align to TRBD2. CDR1 SSHAT and CDR2 FNYEAQ come from the germline V gene (reference sequence). The CDR3 runs 15 residues. Trimming cost V 2 bases and J 6 bases; bases outside gene matches: 7. The CDR3 is CASSLNGGGSNEQFF. For the CDR3, the DNA is TGTGCCAGCAGCTTAAACGGCGGGGGATCCAATGAGCAGTTCTTC.

This chain connects TRBV29-1 to TRBJ2-4; maybe TRBD2 (5 bases). The DNA end favors TRBJ2-7, so the J call may be wrong. This CDR3 is built from 15 residues. CDR1 and CDR2 (germline): SQVTM, ANQGSEA. The CDR3 loop is CSVETVAGGVTEQYF. CDR3 DNA sequence: TGCAGCGTTGAGACTGTAGCAGGAGGTGTGACCGAGCAGTACTTC.

The chain couples TRBV5-1 to TRBJ2-5, with D unclear. The better agreement between TRBJ2-7 and the DNA end casts doubt on the J call. CDR1 and CDR2 from the germline V gene are SGHRS and YFSETQ. The CDR3 is 14 amino acids. The CDR3 is CASSFRPTTYEQYF. CDR3 DNA: TGCGCCAGCAGCTTTCGACCGACCACTTACGAGCAGTACTTC.

This clonotype occurred a few times. The rearrangement uses TRBV18 and TRBJ1-1, with a weak D call TRBD1 (5 bases). Germline V gene sequence: CDR1 KGHSH, CDR2 LQKENI. V was pared by 6 bases and J by 4 bases, with 15 bases between. This CDR3 has 14 amino acids. The CDR3 DNA is TGTGCCAGCTCGCCCACTGGGGGTGGCACTGAAGCTTTCTTT. It is translated as CASSPTGGGTEAFF.

A few counts support this clonotype. The CDR3 DNA reads TGTGCCAGCAGTTACCCCTTGGAGGAGCAGTACTTC. Protein: CASSYPLEEQYF. The chain couples TRBV6-2 or TRBV6-3 to TRBJ2-7; D unclear. The germline V gene has CDR1 MNHEY and CDR2 SVGEGT. V dropped 2 bases and J dropped 7 bases, with 9 bases sitting between them. This CDR3 comprises 12 residues.

This clonotype was observed a handful of times. This chain links TRBV28 with TRBJ2-1; D might be TRBD1 or TRBD2, each matching 6 bases. This CDR3 comprises 15 residues. Between the trimmed V and J ends, which lost 3 bases and 7 bases, there was a span of 16 bases. CDR1 MDHEN and CDR2 SYDVKM come from the germline V gene. The chain's CDR3 is CASSFMEGGGNEQFF. In DNA form, the CDR3 reads TGTGCCAGCAGTTTTATGGAGGGGGGCGGGAATGAGCAGTTCTTC.

The chain employs TRBV7-9 and TRBJ1-1; D unclear. Germline assignment: CDR1 SEHNR and CDR2 FQNEAQ (reference sequence). Trimming took off 1 base at V and 4 bases at J, with 7 bases between the two ends. CDR3 size: 13 residues. The CDR3 sequence is CASSLVSTTEAFF. The CDR3, as DNA: TGTGCCAGCAGCTTAGTTTCCACCACTGAAGCTTTCTTT.

This clonotype was recorded a few times. The gene calls are TRBV20-1 and TRBJ2-3, with TRBD2 matching over 10 bases. CDR1 is DFQATT and CDR2 is SNEGSKA in the germline V gene (reference sequence). The CDR3 contains 14 residues. V shed 2 bases, J shed 3 bases, and the junction held 2 bases outside the gene matches. The CDR3 region has the DNA TGCAGTGCTAGACTAGCGGGAGTAACAGATACGCAGTATTTT. This sequence encodes CSARLAGVTDTQYF.

The chain couples TRBV7-2 to TRBJ2-7, with TRBD1 identical over 8 bases. Per germline, CDR1 SGHTA and CDR2 FQGNSA. V dropped 5 bases and J dropped 3; count of bases not matched to a gene: 3. The CDR3 is 13 residues long. The CDR3 spells CASSRTGYYEQYF. Written as DNA, the CDR3 is TGTGCCAGCAGCCGGACAGGGTACTACGAGCAGTACTTC. The variable domain in full, completed from reference TRBV7-2 and TRBJ2-7, reads GAGVSQSPSNKVTEKGKDVELRCDPISGHTALYWYRQSLGQGLEFLIYFQGNSAPDKSGLPSDRFSAERTGGSVSTLTIQRTQQEDSAVYLCASSRTGYYEQYFGPGTRLTVT.

The chain joins TRBV7-2 to TRBJ2-1; the D is unclear. From germline, CDR1 is SGHTA and CDR2 FQGNSA. Trimming took 7 bases from V and 8 from J, leaving 21 bases between them. The CDR3 consists of 15 residues. CDR3 nucleotides: TGTGCCAGCACCCTGTCGATCCCTCCTCGCGATGAGCAGTTCTTC. Encoded protein: CASTLSIPPRDEQFF.

V is TRBV5-1 and J is TRBJ2-5; the match to TRBD1 covers 8 bases. V shed 4 bases and J 9 bases; nucleotides not matched to a gene: 11. Per germline, CDR1 SGHRS and CDR2 YFSETQ. The CDR3 runs 14 residues. CDR3 region: CASSILTGEMAQYF. The CDR3 nucleotides read TGCGCCAGCAGCATATTGACAGGGGAGATGGCCCAGTACTTC.

This clonotype has a count of ten or more. The V call is TRBV5-8, the J call TRBJ2-1; 12 bases match TRBD2. The CDR3 totals 14 residues. The germline V gene encodes CDR1 SGHTS and CDR2 YDEGEE. The junction had 8 bases not matched to a gene; V was cut back by 4 bases and J by 12 bases. CDR3 region: CASSLRTSGVVQFF. The CDR3 region has the DNA TGTGCCAGCAGCCTCCGGACTAGCGGGGTAGTGCAGTTCTTC.

Remarks on this clonotype: At one of its ends the junction is not consistent with the germline gene, which may arise from a read error. V and J are TRBV6-5 and TRBJ2-1; D may be TRBD1 (7 bases). Germline CDR1 MNHEY, CDR2 SVGAGI. This CDR3 has 13 amino acids. CDR3 residues: CASTQGGTGELFF. CDR3 DNA sequence: TGTGCCAGCACCCAGGGGGGTACCGGGGAGCTGTTCTTC.

J is TRBJ2-3 and V is TRBV10-3, with a weak D call TRBD2 (5 bases). V was trimmed by 9 bases and J by 5 bases, leaving 12 bases between them. There are 12 residues in the CDR3. The germline V gene has CDR1 ENHRY and CDR2 SYGVKD. CDR3 sequence reads: CAIRAAGDTQYF. Written as DNA, the CDR3 is TGTGCCATTAGGGCGGCGGGAGATACGCAGTATTTT.

The chain joins TRBV5-5 to TRBJ2-7; 7 bases match TRBD1. V was pared by 4 bases and J by 6 bases, with 19 bases of the junction left unmatched. The CDR3 sequence is 17 residues long. The germline CDR1 and CDR2 sequences are SGHKS and YYEKEE (reference sequence). CDR3 bases: TGTGCCAGCAGCCCCCTCCGGACAGGAATCTCATTGGGCGAGCAGTACTTC. Translating gives CASSPLRTGISLGEQYF.

This clonotype was detected once. This rearrangement joins TRBV19 to TRBJ2-5; D uncertain. V gave up 3 bases and J gave up 1 base, with 6 bases separating them. The CDR3 contains 13 residues. Germline assignment: CDR1 LNHDA and CDR2 SQIVND (reference sequence). CDR3 nucleotides: TGTGCCAGTAGTATTGTTCCCCAAGAGACCCAGTACTTC. This codes for CASSIVPQETQYF.

The gene calls are TRBV15 and TRBJ2-7; D unclear. The CDR3 runs 15 residues. CDR1 is LNHNV, CDR2 YYDKDF, per germline (reference sequence). The germline V and J ends were trimmed by 0 bases and 0 bases, with 9 bases remaining between them. The CDR3 coding sequence is TGTGCCACCAGCAGAGAGAGAGCGAACTCCTACGAGCAGTACTTC. Its translation: CATSRERANSYEQYF.

V usage is TRBV4-1 and J usage is TRBJ1-2, with D maybe TRBD1 (6 bases). There are 19 residues in the CDR3. V was pared by 0 bases and J by 4 bases, with 24 bases between. The V gene's germline CDR1 is MGHRA and CDR2 YSYEKL. CDR3 sequence reads: CASSQDWQGRTEAFYGYTF. CDR3 sequence (DNA): TGCGCCAGCAGCCAAGATTGGCAGGGGAGGACTGAAGCTTTCTATGGCTACACCTTC.

J is TRBJ2-1 and V is TRBV29-1, with 16 bases matching TRBD2. V trimming: 6 bases; J trimming: 6 bases; junction bases outside the gene matches: 8. The CDR3 spans 16 residues. Germline CDR1 is SQVTM and CDR2 is ANQGSEA. The CDR3 protein is CSVLGTSGRALNEQFF. CDR3 DNA sequence: TGCAGCGTCCTCGGGACTAGCGGGAGGGCCCTCAATGAGCAGTTCTTC.

J is TRBJ2-5 and V is TRBV6-2 or TRBV6-3; D remains unclear. This CDR3 comprises 15 residues. The V and J ends lost 6 bases and 1 base respectively, with 15 bases between them. From germline, CDR1 is MNHEY and CDR2 SVGEGT. CDR3 residues: CASSEPTQIQETQYF. DNA of the CDR3: TGTGCCAGCAGCGAACCGACTCAAATCCAAGAGACCCAGTACTTC.